These T cell receptor beta chains were read from a single sample in a study of blood T cell repertoires in COVID-19. The method was immunoSEQ multiplex PCR; TCRdb's version includes in-frame clones alone and lacks a portion of them. The data contain 180,000 or so clones, 80% to 90% of them singletons. Sequencing was carried out using peripheral blood. These receptors all come from a man in his sixties with acute or convalescent COVID-19. Both conserved end residues are part of each CDR3. The D gene is left open where the match is weak. Size is omitted from some rows. Given values are once, few, many or a class for expanded clones.

abundance: few
d_gene: TRBD2
v_gene: TRBV9
j_gene: TRBJ2-7
CDR3nt: TGTGCCAGCAGCGCGAGACTAGCGGGAGCTTCCCACGAGCAGTACTTC
CDR3aa: CASSARLAGASHEQYF

abundance: NA
d_gene: NA
v_gene: TRBV20-1
j_gene: TRBJ1-1
CDR3nt: TGCAGTGCTAGATCCAGGTCCCAAGCTTTCTTT
CDR3aa: CSARSRSQAFF

abundance: NA
d_gene: TRBD2
v_gene: TRBV19
j_gene: TRBJ2-1
CDR3nt: TGTGCCAGTAGTCTGGCGGGGGGTACGGCCTACAATGAGCAGTTCTTC
CDR3aa: CASSLAGGTAYNEQFF

abundance: NA
d_gene: NA
v_gene: TRBV20-1
j_gene: TRBJ2-5
CDR3nt: TGCAGTGCTAGTTACGGCCCGGGGGAGACCCAGTACTTC
CDR3aa: CSASYGPGETQYF

abundance: NA
d_gene: NA
v_gene: TRBV10-3
j_gene: TRBJ1-1
CDR3nt: TGTGCCATCAGTGAGTCGGGGAAGGGGCTAAACACTGAAGCTTTCTTT
CDR3aa: CAISESGKGLNTEAFF

abundance: NA
d_gene: TRBD1
v_gene: TRBV5-1
j_gene: TRBJ1-6
CDR3nt: TGCGCCAGCAGCTCCGGGACAGGGGCTGATAATTCACCCCTCCACTTT
CDR3aa: CASSSGTGADNSPLHF

abundance: NA
d_gene: NA
v_gene: TRBV5-1
j_gene: TRBJ1-3
CDR3nt: TGCGCCAGCAGCTCACAGGGAACTGGAAACACCATATATTTT
CDR3aa: CASSSQGTGNTIYF

abundance: NA
d_gene: TRBD1
v_gene: TRBV2
j_gene: TRBJ2-1
CDR3nt: TGTGCCAGCATAATGGGACAGGGTATAGGAAATGAGCAGTTCTTC
CDR3aa: CASIMGQGIGNEQFF

abundance: NA
d_gene: TRBD2
v_gene: TRBV27
j_gene: TRBJ2-1
CDR3nt: TGTGCCAGCAGTTTACGGCTAGCGGGAGCAGGCTACAATGAGCAGTTCTTC
CDR3aa: CASSLRLAGAGYNEQFF

abundance: NA
d_gene: TRBD1
v_gene: TRBV7-9
j_gene: TRBJ1-2
CDR3nt: TGTGCCAGCAGCCCTTCCGGGACAGCTAACTATGGCTACACCTTC
CDR3aa: CASSPSGTANYGYTF

abundance: many
d_gene: NA
v_gene: TRBV5-1
j_gene: TRBJ2-1
CDR3nt: TGCGCCAGCAGCTTGGAGGGAGGTTCCTACAATGAGCAGTTCTTC
CDR3aa: CASSLEGGSYNEQFF

abundance: NA
d_gene: TRBD1
v_gene: TRBV7-3
j_gene: TRBJ2-5
CDR3nt: TGTGCCAGGGATGGGGACAGGGCTTTGGGAGAGACCCAGTACTTC
CDR3aa: CARDGDRALGETQYF

abundance: NA
d_gene: NA
v_gene: TRBV24-1
j_gene: TRBJ2-7
CDR3nt: TGTGCCACCAGTCCCAGGGGCGGACTAGAGTCCTACGAGCAGTACTTC
CDR3aa: CATSPRGGLESYEQYF

abundance: NA
d_gene: TRBD2
v_gene: TRBV6-4
j_gene: TRBJ2-2
CDR3nt: TGTGCCAGCAGTGACGGCGGGGGGACCGGGGAGCTGTTTTTT
CDR3aa: CASSDGGGTGELFF

abundance: NA
d_gene: NA
v_gene: TRBV27
j_gene: TRBJ2-7
CDR3nt: TGTGCCAGCAGTTCCACAGGGCTCTGGGAGCAGTACTTC
CDR3aa: CASSSTGLWEQYF

abundance: once
d_gene: NA
v_gene: TRBV4-1
j_gene: TRBJ1-3
CDR3nt: TGCGCCAGCAGTTATGCGGCGGCCTCTGGAAACACCATATATTTT
CDR3aa: CASSYAAASGNTIYF

abundance: once
d_gene: NA
v_gene: TRBV7-9
j_gene: TRBJ2-7
CDR3nt: TGTGCCAGCAGCTCCTCATCGACTACCTACGAGCAGTACTTC
CDR3aa: CASSSSSTTYEQYF

abundance: NA
d_gene: NA
v_gene: TRBV2
j_gene: TRBJ2-3
CDR3nt: TGTGCCAGCAGTGGCCTAGCGCCCTATGTGGCAGATACGCAGTATTTT
CDR3aa: CASSGLAPYVADTQYF

abundance: NA
d_gene: TRBD2
v_gene: TRBV4-2
j_gene: TRBJ2-1
CDR3nt: TGTGCCAGCAGCCAAGGGGCGCGGGAGGCCTACAATGAGCAGTTCTTC
CDR3aa: CASSQGAREAYNEQFF

abundance: NA
d_gene: TRBD1
v_gene: TRBV5-1
j_gene: TRBJ1-5
CDR3nt: TGCGCCAGCAGCATAGGACAGGGGCCTAACAATCAGCCCCAGCATTTT
CDR3aa: CASSIGQGPNNQPQHF

abundance: once
d_gene: TRBD1
v_gene: TRBV6-5
j_gene: TRBJ2-5
CDR3nt: TGTGCCAGCAGCCTAGAGGGGGCTGGAGAGACCCAGTACTTC
CDR3aa: CASSLEGAGETQYF

abundance: NA
d_gene: NA
v_gene: TRBV24-1
j_gene: TRBJ2-5
CDR3nt: TGTGCCACCAGTGCGGGACACCTATCGGAGACCCAGTACTTC
CDR3aa: CATSAGHLSETQYF

abundance: NA
d_gene: TRBD1
v_gene: TRBV30
j_gene: TRBJ2-7
CDR3nt: TGTGCCTGGGACCGGGACAGGTCGTACGAGCAGTACTTC
CDR3aa: CAWDRDRSYEQYF

abundance: once
d_gene: TRBD2
v_gene: TRBV29-1
j_gene: TRBJ2-1
CDR3nt: TGCAGCGTTGAAGAGGTAGGCGGGAGCTCCACGGACAATGAGCAGTTCTTC
CDR3aa: CSVEEVGGSSTDNEQFF